The rows below give T cell receptor beta chains drawn from one sample of a study of blood T cells in healthy people across ages. TCRdb itself ran the 5' RACE reads through MiXCR, one entry per CDR3 protein. The sample holds about 670,000 distinct CDR3 sequences; under 65% are singletons and the top ten take about 13%. The source material was blood. The receptors were gathered from an elderly woman in good health. CDR3s include the opening cysteine and the closing phenylalanine or tryptophan. A D gene is named only where the DNA matches it firmly. The size field is filled for only some rows; it gives once, few, many or a size class.

cdr3_nt: TGTGCCAGCAGTAAATGGACAGGGTCAGGGGAGACCCAGTACTTC
cdr3_aa: CASSKWTGSGETQYF
v_call: TRBV28
clone_size: -
d_call: TRBD1
j_call: TRBJ2-5

cdr3_nt: TGTGCCAGCAGCCCCACGGGGTGGCAAGGGGGCAATGAGCAGTTCTTC
cdr3_aa: CASSPTGWQGGNEQFF
v_call: TRBV2
clone_size: many
d_call: -
j_call: TRBJ2-1

cdr3_nt: TGTGCCAGCAGCCGCAACTCCGGGACTAGCGCCCACAATGAGCAGTTCTTC
cdr3_aa: CASSRNSGTSAHNEQFF
v_call: TRBV27
clone_size: many
d_call: TRBD2
j_call: TRBJ2-1

cdr3_nt: TGTGCCAGCAGCGCCCAGCATTTAGGGGCCTATGGCTACACCTTC
cdr3_aa: CASSAQHLGAYGYTF
v_call: TRBV7-2
clone_size: many
d_call: -
j_call: TRBJ1-2

cdr3_nt: TGTGCCAGCAGCCAAGATCGCGGCGGGGCCTACAATGAGCAGTTCTTC
cdr3_aa: CASSQDRGGAYNEQFF
v_call: TRBV4-2
clone_size: few
d_call: -
j_call: TRBJ2-1

cdr3_nt: TGTGCCAGCAGTTACTCCGGCATAAGGGGTAATTCACCCCTCCACTTT
cdr3_aa: CASSYSGIRGNSPLHF
v_call: TRBV6-2/TRBV6-3
clone_size: -
d_call: -
j_call: TRBJ1-6

cdr3_nt: TGTGCCAGCACCCCGGCGGTCGGAGAGACCCAGTACTTC
cdr3_aa: CASTPAVGETQYF
v_call: TRBV7-9
clone_size: -
d_call: -
j_call: TRBJ2-5

cdr3_nt: TGTGCCAGCAACGGTGGGGGGCGCGATACGCAGTATTTT
cdr3_aa: CASNGGGRDTQYF
v_call: TRBV2
clone_size: -
d_call: -
j_call: TRBJ2-3

cdr3_nt: TGCGCCAGCAGCTTGACAGGGACAAGAGATCGTGGCTACACCTTC
cdr3_aa: CASSLTGTRDRGYTF
v_call: TRBV5-1
clone_size: -
d_call: -
j_call: TRBJ1-2

cdr3_nt: TGCAGCGTTGAGGTGACAGGACGCACAGATACGCAGTATTTT
cdr3_aa: CSVEVTGRTDTQYF
v_call: TRBV29-1
clone_size: -
d_call: -
j_call: TRBJ2-3

cdr3_nt: TGTGCCAGCAGCCCACCCTGGACAGGGGGCATCGGTGAGCAGTTCTTC
cdr3_aa: CASSPPWTGGIGEQFF
v_call: TRBV11-2
clone_size: many
d_call: TRBD1
j_call: TRBJ2-1

cdr3_nt: TGTGCCAGCAGCCTCACGTGGAATGAGCAGTACTTC
cdr3_aa: CASSLTWNEQYF
v_call: TRBV28
clone_size: few
d_call: -
j_call: TRBJ2-7

cdr3_nt: TGTGCCAGCAGCTCCGTCCGAGTTGGGTACAATGAGCAGTTCTTC
cdr3_aa: CASSSVRVGYNEQFF
v_call: TRBV7-3
clone_size: -
d_call: -
j_call: TRBJ2-1

cdr3_nt: TGTGCCAGCAGCTTAGCGTCAGGAGGGAGGCTGTCAGATACGCAGTATTTT
cdr3_aa: CASSLASGGRLSDTQYF
v_call: TRBV7-2
clone_size: -
d_call: -
j_call: TRBJ2-3

cdr3_nt: TGTGCCAGCAGCTTTTTTGGGGGGGCTGAGCAGTTCTTC
cdr3_aa: CASSFFGGAEQFF
v_call: TRBV7-7
clone_size: -
d_call: -
j_call: TRBJ2-1

cdr3_nt: TGTGCCAGCAGCGTACCGGGACTAGCTACAGATACGCAGTATTTT
cdr3_aa: CASSVPGLATDTQYF
v_call: TRBV28
clone_size: -
d_call: TRBD2
j_call: TRBJ2-3

cdr3_nt: TGTGCCAGCAGCCAAGAAGTTTTTCGGGGACAGGGGGCTCTTAGCTCCTACAATGAGCAGTTCTTC
cdr3_aa: CASSQEVFRGQGALSSYNEQFF
v_call: TRBV3-1
clone_size: -
d_call: TRBD1
j_call: TRBJ2-1

cdr3_nt: TGTGCCAGCAGCTCCTTGGGGAAGTCGGACAATGAGCAGTTCTTC
cdr3_aa: CASSSLGKSDNEQFF
v_call: TRBV7-9
clone_size: -
d_call: -
j_call: TRBJ2-1

cdr3_nt: TGTGCCAGTCAGTGGATTCAGGAAGAAAAACTGTTTTTT
cdr3_aa: CASQWIQEEKLFF
v_call: TRBV12-3/TRBV12-4
clone_size: -
d_call: -
j_call: TRBJ1-4

cdr3_nt: TGTGCCAGCGCACTCCGGGGGATAGGAGCAGATACGCAGTATTTT
cdr3_aa: CASALRGIGADTQYF
v_call: TRBV11-2
clone_size: -
d_call: -
j_call: TRBJ2-3

cdr3_nt: TGTGCCAGCAGTTTCGGCGGGGGCTACGAGCAGTACTTC
cdr3_aa: CASSFGGGYEQYF
v_call: TRBV27
clone_size: many
d_call: TRBD2
j_call: TRBJ2-7

cdr3_nt: TGCAGTGCTAGGAGGCAGGTTGGACTTACGCAGTATTTT
cdr3_aa: CSARRQVGLTQYF
v_call: TRBV20-1
clone_size: -
d_call: -
j_call: TRBJ2-3

cdr3_nt: TGTGCCAGCAAAGGACAGGGGACCTACAATGAGCAGTTCTTC
cdr3_aa: CASKGQGTYNEQFF
v_call: TRBV2
clone_size: few
d_call: TRBD1
j_call: TRBJ2-1

cdr3_nt: TGTGCCAGCAGCTTAACCGACGGGTACTCTGGAAACACCATATATTTT
cdr3_aa: CASSLTDGYSGNTIYF
v_call: TRBV7-3
clone_size: -
d_call: -
j_call: TRBJ1-3